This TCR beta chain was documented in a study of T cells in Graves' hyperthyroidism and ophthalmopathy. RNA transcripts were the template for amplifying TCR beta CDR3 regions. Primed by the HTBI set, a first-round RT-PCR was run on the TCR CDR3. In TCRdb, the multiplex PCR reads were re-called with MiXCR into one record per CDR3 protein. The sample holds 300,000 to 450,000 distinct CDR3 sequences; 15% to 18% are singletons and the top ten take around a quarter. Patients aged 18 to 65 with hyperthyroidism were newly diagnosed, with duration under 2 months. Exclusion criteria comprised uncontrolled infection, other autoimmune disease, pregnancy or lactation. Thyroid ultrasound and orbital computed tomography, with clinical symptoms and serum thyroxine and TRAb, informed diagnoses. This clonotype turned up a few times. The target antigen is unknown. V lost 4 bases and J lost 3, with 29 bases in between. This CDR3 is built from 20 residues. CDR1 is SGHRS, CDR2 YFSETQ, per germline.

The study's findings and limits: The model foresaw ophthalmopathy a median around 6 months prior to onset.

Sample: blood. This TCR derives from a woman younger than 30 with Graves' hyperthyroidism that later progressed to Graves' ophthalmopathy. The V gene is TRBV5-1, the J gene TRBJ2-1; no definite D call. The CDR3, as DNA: TGCGCCAGCAGCGTGATTTGGTTACCTTGGTCTCCCTCTTTCTACAATGAGCAGTTCTTC. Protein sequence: CASSVIWLPWSPSFYNEQFF.